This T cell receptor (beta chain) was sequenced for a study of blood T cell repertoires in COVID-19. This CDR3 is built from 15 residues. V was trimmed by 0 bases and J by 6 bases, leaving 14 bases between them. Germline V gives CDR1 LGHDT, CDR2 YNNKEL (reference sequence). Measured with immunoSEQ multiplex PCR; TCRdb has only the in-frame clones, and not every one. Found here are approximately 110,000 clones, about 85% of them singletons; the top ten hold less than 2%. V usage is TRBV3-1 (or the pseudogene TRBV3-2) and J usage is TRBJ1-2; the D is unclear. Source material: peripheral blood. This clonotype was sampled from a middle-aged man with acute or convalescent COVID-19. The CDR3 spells CASSQEMEGWDGYTF. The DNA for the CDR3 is TGTGCCAGCAGCCAAGAAATGGAGGGATGGGATGGCTACACCTTC.